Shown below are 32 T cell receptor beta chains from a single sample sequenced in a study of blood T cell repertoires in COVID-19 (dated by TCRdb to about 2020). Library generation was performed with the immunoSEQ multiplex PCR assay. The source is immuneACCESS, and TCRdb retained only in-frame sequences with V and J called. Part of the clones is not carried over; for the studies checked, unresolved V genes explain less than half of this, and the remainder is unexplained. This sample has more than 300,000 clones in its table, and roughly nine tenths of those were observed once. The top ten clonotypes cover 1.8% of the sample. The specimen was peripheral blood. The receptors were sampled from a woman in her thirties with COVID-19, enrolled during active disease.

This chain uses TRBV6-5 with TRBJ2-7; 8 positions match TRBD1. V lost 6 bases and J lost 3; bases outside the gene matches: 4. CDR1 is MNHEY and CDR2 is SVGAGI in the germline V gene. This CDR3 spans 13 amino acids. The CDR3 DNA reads TGTGCCAGCAGGCGGACAGGGTTCTACGAGCAGTACGTC. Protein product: CASRRTGFYEQYV.

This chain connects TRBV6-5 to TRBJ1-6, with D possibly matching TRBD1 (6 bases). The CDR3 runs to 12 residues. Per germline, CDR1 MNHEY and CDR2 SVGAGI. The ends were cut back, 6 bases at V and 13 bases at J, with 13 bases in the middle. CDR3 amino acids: CASRDRLRPLHF. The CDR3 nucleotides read TGTGCCAGCAGAGACAGGTTGAGGCCCCTCCACTTT.

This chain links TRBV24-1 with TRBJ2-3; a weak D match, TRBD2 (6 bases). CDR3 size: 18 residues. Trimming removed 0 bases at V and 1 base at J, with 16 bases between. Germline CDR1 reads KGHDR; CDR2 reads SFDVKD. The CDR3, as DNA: TGTGCCACCAGTGATTTGTCAGGAGGGCAAGACCGCACAGATACGCAGTATTTT. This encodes CATSDLSGGQDRTDTQYF.

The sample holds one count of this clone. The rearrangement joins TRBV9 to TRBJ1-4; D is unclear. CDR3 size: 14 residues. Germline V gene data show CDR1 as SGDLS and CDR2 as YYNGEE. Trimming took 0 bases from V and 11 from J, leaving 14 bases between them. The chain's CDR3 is CASSVGDPFEKLFF. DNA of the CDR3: TGTGCCAGCAGCGTAGGAGATCCGTTCGAGAAACTGTTTTTT.

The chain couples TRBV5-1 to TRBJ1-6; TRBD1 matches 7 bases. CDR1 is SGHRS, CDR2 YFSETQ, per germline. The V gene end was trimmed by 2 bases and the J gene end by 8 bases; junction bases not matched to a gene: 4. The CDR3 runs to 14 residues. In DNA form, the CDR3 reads TGCGCCAGCAGCTTAGGACAGGATTATTCACCCCTCCACTTT. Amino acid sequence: CASSLGQDYSPLHF.

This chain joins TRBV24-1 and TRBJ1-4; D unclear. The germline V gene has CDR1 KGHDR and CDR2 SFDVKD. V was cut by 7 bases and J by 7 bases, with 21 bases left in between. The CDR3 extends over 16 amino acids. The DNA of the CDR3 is TGTGCCACCAGCGACCCGAGCGGGGAGGGTTGTGAAAAACTGTTTTTT. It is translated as CATSDPSGEGCEKLFF.

The CDR3 here is CASRELTGGTEAFF. Written as DNA, the CDR3 is TGTGCCAGCAGGGAACTGACAGGGGGCACTGAAGCTTTCTTT. The chain employs TRBV2 and TRBJ1-1; the match to TRBD1 covers 9 bases. In germline, CDR1 is SNHLY, CDR2 FYNNEI. J was trimmed by 4 bases and V by 6 bases; bases with no gene match: 6. The CDR3 contains 14 residues.

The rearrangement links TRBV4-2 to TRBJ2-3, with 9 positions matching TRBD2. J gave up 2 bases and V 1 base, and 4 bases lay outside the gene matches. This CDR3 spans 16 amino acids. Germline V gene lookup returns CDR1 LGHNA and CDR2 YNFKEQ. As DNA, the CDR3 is TGTGCCAGCAGCCAAGTGCGGGGGGGCGTCACAGATACGCAGTATTTT. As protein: CASSQVRGGVTDTQYF.

In nucleotides, the CDR3 is TGTGCCAGCAGCGGAACGACAGCGAACACTGAAGCTTTCTTT. Translating gives CASSGTTANTEAFF. The V call is TRBV9, the J call TRBJ1-1; D is perhaps TRBD1 (5 bases). V lost 3 bases to trimming and J lost 1 base, with 10 bases between them. Germline CDR1 and CDR2: SGDLS and YYNGEE. This CDR3 comprises 14 residues.

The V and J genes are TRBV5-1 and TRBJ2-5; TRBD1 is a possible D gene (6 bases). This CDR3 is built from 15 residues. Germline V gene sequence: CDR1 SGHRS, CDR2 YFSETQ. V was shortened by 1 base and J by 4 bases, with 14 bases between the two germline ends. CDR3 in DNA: TGCGCCAGCAGCTTGTTTCAGGGGCTAGTAGAGACCCAGTACTTC. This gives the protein CASSLFQGLVETQYF.

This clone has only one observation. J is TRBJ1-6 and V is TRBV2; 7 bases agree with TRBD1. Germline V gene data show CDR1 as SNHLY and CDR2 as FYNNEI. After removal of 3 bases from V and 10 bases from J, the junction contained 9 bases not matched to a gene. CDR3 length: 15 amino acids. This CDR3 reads CASSEERGRNSPLHF. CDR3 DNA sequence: TGTGCCAGCAGTGAGGAAAGGGGGCGCAACTCACCCCTCCACTTT. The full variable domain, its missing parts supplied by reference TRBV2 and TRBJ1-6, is EPEVTQTPSHQVTQMGQEVILRCVPISNHLYFYWYRQILGQKVEFLVSFYNNEISEKSEIFDDQFSVERPDGSNFTLKIRSTKLEDSAMYFCASSEERGRNSPLHFGNGTRLTVT.

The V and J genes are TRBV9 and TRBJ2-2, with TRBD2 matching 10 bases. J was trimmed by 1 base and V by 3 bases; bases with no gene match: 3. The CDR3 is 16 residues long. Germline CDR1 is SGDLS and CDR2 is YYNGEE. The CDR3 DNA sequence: TGTGCCAGCAGCGGTTCTAGCGGGGGGAACACCGGGGAGCTGTTTTTT. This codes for CASSGSSGGNTGELFF. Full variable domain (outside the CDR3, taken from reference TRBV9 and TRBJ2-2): DSGVTQTPKHLITATGQRVTLRCSPRSGDLSVYWYQQSLDQGLQFLIQYYNGEERAKGNILERFSAQQFPDLHSELNLSSLELGDSALYFCASSGSSGGNTGELFFGEGSRLTVL.

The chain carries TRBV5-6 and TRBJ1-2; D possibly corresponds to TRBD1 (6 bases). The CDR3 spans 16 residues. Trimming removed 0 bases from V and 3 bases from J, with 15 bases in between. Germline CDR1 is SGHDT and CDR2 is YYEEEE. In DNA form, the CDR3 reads TGTGCCAGCAGCTTGGCCTACAGGGTCGAAGACTATGGCTACACCTTC. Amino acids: CASSLAYRVEDYGYTF.

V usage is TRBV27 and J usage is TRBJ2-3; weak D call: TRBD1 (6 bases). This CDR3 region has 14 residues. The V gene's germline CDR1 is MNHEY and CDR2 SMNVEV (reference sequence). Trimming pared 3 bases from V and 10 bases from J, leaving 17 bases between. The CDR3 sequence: CASSFNRVSVAQYF. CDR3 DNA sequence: TGTGCCAGCAGTTTTAACAGGGTTTCTGTCGCGCAGTATTTT.

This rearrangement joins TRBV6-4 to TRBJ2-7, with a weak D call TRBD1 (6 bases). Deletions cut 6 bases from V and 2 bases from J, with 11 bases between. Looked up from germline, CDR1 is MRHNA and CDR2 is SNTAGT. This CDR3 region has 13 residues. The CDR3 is CASSQGQAYEQYF. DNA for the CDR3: TGTGCCAGCAGCCAGGGGCAGGCCTACGAGCAGTACTTC.

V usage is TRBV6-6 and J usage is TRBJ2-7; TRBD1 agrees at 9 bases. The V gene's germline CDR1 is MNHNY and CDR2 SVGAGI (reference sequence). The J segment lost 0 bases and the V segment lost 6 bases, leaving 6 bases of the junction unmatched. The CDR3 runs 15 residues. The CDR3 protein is CASRKGTGNSYEQYF. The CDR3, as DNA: TGTGCCAGCAGAAAAGGGACAGGGAACTCCTACGAGCAGTACTTC.

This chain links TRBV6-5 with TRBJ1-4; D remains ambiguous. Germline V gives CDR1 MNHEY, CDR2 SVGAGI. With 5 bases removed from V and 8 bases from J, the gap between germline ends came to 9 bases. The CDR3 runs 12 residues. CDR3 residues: CASSPSKEKLFF. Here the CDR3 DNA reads TGTGCCAGCAGTCCTAGCAAAGAAAAACTGTTTTTT.

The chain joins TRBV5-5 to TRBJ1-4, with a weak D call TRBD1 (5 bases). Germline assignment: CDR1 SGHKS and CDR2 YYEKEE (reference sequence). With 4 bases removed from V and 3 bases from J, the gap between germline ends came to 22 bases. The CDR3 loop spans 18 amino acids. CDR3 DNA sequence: TGTGCCAGCAGCCAAAAGGAACAGGTATGGTCGGCTAATGAAAAACTGTTTTTT. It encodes CASSQKEQVWSANEKLFF.

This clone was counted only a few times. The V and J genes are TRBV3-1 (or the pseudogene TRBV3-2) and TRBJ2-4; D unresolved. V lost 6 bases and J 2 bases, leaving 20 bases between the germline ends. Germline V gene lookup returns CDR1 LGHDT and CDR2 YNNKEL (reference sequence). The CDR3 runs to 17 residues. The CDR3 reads CASSSRGHFGSKNIQYF. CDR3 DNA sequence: TGTGCCAGCAGTTCCCGAGGCCATTTCGGGTCCAAAAACATTCAGTACTTC.

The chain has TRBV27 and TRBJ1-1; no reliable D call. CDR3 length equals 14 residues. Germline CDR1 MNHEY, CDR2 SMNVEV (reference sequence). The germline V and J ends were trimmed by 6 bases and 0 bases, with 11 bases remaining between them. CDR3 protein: CASREVRMNTEAFF. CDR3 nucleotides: TGTGCCAGCAGAGAGGTTAGGATGAACACTGAAGCTTTCTTT.

The CDR3 nucleotides read TGCGCCAGCAGCTCACAGGGGGTAGCCTACGAGCAGTACTTC. This gives the protein CASSSQGVAYEQYF. V gene TRBV5-1 combines with J gene TRBJ2-7, with 8 bases aligning to TRBD1. There are 14 residues in the CDR3. V shed 3 bases, J shed 2 bases, and the junction held 4 bases outside the gene matches. Germline V gene data show CDR1 as SGHRS and CDR2 as YFSETQ.

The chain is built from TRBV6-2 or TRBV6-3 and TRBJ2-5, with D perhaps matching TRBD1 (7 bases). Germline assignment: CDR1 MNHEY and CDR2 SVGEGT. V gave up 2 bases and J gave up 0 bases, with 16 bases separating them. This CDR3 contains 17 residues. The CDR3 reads CASSYVTSQGDQETQYF. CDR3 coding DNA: TGTGCCAGCAGTTACGTAACTAGCCAGGGGGACCAAGAGACCCAGTACTTC.

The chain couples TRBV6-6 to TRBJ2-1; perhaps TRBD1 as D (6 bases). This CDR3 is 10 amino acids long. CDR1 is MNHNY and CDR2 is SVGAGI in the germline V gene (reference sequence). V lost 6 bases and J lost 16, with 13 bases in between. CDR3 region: CASRQGWIFF. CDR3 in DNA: TGTGCCAGCAGACAGGGTTGGATCTTCTTC.

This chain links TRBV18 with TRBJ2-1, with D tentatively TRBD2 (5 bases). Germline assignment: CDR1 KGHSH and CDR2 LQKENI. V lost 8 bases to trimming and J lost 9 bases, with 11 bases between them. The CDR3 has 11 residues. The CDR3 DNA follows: TGTGCCAGCCAATCTGGGAGTGAGCAGTTCTTC. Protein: CASQSGSEQFF.

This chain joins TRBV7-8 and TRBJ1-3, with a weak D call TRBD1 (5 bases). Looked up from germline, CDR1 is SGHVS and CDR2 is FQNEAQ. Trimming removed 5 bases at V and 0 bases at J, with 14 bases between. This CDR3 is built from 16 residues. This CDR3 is CASSLYRQSSGNTIYF. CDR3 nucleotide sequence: TGTGCCAGCAGCCTCTATCGACAGAGCTCTGGAAACACCATATATTTT.

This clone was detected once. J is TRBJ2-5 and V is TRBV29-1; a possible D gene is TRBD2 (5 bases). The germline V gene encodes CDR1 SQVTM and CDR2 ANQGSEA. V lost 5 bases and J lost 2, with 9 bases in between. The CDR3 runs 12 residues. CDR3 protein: CSVSRVQETQYF. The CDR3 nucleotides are TGCAGCGTTTCGCGGGTTCAAGAGACCCAGTACTTC. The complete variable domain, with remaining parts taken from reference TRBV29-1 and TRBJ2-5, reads SAVISQKPSRDICQRGTSLTIQCQVDSQVTMMFWYRQQPGQSLTLIATANQGSEATYESGFVIDKFPISRPNLTFSTLTVSNMSPEDSSIYLCSVSRVQETQYFGPGTRLLVL.

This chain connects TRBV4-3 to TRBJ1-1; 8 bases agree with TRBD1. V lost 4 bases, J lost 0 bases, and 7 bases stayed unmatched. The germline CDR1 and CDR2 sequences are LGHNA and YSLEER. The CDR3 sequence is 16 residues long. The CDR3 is CASSPDRGHLNTEAFF. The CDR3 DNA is TGCGCCAGCAGCCCCGACAGGGGCCATCTGAACACTGAAGCTTTCTTT.

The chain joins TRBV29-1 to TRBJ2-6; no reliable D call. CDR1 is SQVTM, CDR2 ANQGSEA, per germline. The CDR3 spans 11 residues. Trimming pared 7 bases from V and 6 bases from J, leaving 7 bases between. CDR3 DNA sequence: TGCAGCGCCCTAGAGGCCAACGTCCTGACTTTC. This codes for CSALEANVLTF.

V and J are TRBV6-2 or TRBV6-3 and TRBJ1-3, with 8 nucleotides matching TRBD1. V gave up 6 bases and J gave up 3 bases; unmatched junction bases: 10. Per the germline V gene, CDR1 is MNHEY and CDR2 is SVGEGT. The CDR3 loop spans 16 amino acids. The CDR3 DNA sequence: TGTGCCAGCAGCCCGGCCGGACAGGGCGGTGGAAACACCATATATTTT. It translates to CASSPAGQGGGNTIYF.

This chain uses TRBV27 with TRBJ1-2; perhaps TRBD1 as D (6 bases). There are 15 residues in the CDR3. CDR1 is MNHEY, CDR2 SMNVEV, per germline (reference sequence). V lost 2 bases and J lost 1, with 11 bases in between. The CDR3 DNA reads TGTGCCAGCAGTTTAACAGGGTTCGGTAACTATGGCTACACCTTC. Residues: CASSLTGFGNYGYTF.

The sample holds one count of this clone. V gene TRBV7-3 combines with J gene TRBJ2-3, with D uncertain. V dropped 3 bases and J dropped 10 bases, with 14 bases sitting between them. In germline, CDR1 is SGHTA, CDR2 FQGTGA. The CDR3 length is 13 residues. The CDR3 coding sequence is TGTGCCAGCAGCTTTCAGCGCCGAGGAGCGCAGTATTTT. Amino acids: CASSFQRRGAQYF.

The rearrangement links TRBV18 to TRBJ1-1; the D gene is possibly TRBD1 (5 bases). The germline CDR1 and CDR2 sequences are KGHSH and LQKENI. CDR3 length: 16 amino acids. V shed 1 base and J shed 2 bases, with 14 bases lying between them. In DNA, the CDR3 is TGTGCCAGCTCACCACAGTCAGGGCAGATAAACACTGAAGCTTTCTTT. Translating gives CASSPQSGQINTEAFF.